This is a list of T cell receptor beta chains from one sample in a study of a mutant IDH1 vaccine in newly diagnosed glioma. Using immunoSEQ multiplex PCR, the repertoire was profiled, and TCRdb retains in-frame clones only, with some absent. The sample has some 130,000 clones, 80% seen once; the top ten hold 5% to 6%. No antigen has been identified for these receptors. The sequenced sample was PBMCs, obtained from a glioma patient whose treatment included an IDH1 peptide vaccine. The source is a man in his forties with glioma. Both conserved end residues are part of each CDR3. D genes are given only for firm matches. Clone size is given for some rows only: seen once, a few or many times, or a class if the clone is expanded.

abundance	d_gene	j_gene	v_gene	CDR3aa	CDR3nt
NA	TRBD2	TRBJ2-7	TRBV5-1	CASSATSGSWYEQYF	TGCGCCAGCAGCGCCACTAGCGGGAGTTGGTACGAGCAGTACTTC
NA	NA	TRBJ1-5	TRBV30	CAWTPGTLNQPQHF	TGTGCCTGGACGCCCGGGACATTAAATCAGCCCCAGCATTTT
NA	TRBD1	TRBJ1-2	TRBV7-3	CASSSTGRGDYGYTF	TGTGCCAGCAGCTCGACAGGGAGGGGTGACTATGGCTACACCTTC
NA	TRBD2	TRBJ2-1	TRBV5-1	CASSFSGRDGNEQFF	TGCGCCAGCAGCTTTAGCGGGAGGGACGGGAATGAGCAGTTCTTC
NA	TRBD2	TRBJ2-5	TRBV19	CASSIVAGGQETQYF	TGTGCCAGTAGTATAGTGGCGGGGGGCCAAGAGACCCAGTACTTC
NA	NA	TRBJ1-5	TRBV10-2	CASSESHQPQHF	TGCGCCAGCAGTGAGTCGCATCAGCCCCAGCATTTT
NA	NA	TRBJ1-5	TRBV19	CASSILLGSESNQPQHF	TGTGCCAGTAGTATACTCCTTGGCAGCGAAAGCAATCAGCCCCAGCATTTT
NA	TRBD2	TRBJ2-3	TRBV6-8	CASYSGGDLDTQYF	TGTGCCAGCTATAGCGGGGGGGATTTAGATACGCAGTATTTT
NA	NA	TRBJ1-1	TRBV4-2	CASSQDGEGTSTEAFF	TGTGCCAGCAGCCAAGACGGGGAGGGGACCAGCACTGAAGCTTTCTTT
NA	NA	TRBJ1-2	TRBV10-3	CAISNTWREVNGYTF	TGTGCCATCAGTAACACCTGGCGGGAGGTGAATGGCTACACCTTC
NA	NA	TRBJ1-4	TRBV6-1	CASSAGTANEKLFF	TGTGCCAGCAGTGCCGGGACGGCAAATGAAAAACTGTTTTTT
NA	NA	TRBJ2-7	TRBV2	CASSEKYEQYF	TGTGCCAGCAGTGAGAAATACGAGCAGTACTTC
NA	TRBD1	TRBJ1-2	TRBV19	CASSSDRGLHYGYTF	TGTGCCAGTAGTTCGGACAGGGGGCTTCACTATGGCTACACCTTC
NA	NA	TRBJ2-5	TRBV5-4	CASSLDRTQETQYF	TGTGCCAGCAGCTTGGACCGGACCCAAGAGACCCAGTACTTC
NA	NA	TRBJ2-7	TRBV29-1	CSVEGPGTYEQYF	TGCAGCGTTGAAGGCCCAGGGACCTACGAGCAGTACTTC
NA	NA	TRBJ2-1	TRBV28	CASSRYLEQFF	TGTGCCAGCAGCCGCTATCTAGAGCAGTTCTTC
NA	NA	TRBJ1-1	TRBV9	CASSAGPEAFF	TGTGCCAGCAGCGCGGGACCGGAAGCTTTCTTT
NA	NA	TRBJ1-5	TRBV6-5	CASSYAGTQPQHF	TGTGCCAGCAGTTACGCAGGGACCCAGCCCCAGCATTTT
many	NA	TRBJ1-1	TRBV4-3	CASSRVQGEAFF	TGCGCCAGCAGCCGGGTGCAGGGTGAAGCTTTCTTT
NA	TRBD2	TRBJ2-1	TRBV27	CASSTSGTSVNEQFF	TGTGCCAGCAGTACCTCCGGGACTAGCGTCAATGAGCAGTTCTTC
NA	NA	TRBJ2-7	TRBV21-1	CASSNLGQSYEQYF	TGTGCCAGCAGCAACCTCGGACAGAGCTACGAGCAGTACTTC
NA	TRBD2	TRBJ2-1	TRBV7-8	CASSIIAGGPNEQFF	TGTGCCAGCAGCATTATAGCGGGAGGGCCCAATGAGCAGTTCTTC
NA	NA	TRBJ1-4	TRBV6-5	CASKRPIKNEKLFF	TGTGCCAGCAAAAGGCCTATAAAGAATGAAAAACTGTTTTTT
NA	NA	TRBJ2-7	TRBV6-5	CASSYEGLDEQYF	TGTGCCAGCAGTTATGAAGGGTTGGACGAGCAGTACTTC
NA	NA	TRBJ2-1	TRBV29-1	CSVESLWRVSEQFF	TGCAGCGTTGAGTCTCTATGGAGGGTGAGTGAGCAGTTCTTC
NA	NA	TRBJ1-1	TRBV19	CASSILGTEAFF	TGTGCCAGTAGTATTTTGGGCACTGAAGCTTTCTTT
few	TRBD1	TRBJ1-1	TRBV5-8	CASSLTGQGGTEAFF	TGTGCCAGCAGCTTGACGGGACAGGGAGGGACTGAAGCTTTCTTT
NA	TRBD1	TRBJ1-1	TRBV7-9	CASSQRQGRVTEAFF	TGTGCCAGCAGCCAGCGACAGGGACGGGTCACTGAAGCTTTCTTT
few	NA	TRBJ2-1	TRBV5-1	CASSLDGTREQFF	TGCGCCAGCAGCTTGGACGGGACAAGAGAGCAGTTCTTC
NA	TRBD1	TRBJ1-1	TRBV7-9	CASSLGQSNTEAFF	TGTGCCAGCAGCTTGGGACAGTCGAACACTGAAGCTTTCTTT
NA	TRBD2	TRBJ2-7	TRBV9	CASSEIAGGPYEQYF	TGTGCCAGCAGCGAAATAGCGGGAGGGCCCTACGAGCAGTACTTC
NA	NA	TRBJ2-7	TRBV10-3	CAISEWSGQSYEQYF	TGTGCCATCAGTGAGTGGTCAGGGCAGTCCTACGAGCAGTACTTC
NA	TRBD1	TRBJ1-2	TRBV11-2	CASSLDRRGDYGYTF	TGTGCCAGCAGCTTAGATCGCAGGGGGGACTATGGCTACACCTTC
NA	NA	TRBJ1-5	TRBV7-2	CASSLVAGNSNQPQHF	TGTGCCAGCAGCTTAGTAGCAGGGAATAGCAATCAGCCCCAGCATTTT
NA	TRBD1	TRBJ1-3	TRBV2	CASSDRDRIFGNTIYF	TGTGCCAGCAGCGACCGGGACAGAATTTTCGGAAACACCATATATTTT
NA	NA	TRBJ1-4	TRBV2	CASRPPGSTNEKLFF	TGTGCCAGCAGACCCCCCGGCTCAACTAATGAAAAACTGTTTTTT
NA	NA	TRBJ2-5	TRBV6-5	CASSRDLKQETQYF	TGTGCCAGCAGTCGGGACTTGAAACAAGAGACCCAGTACTTC
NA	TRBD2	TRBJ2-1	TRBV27	CASSLMASGGPLYNEQFF	TGTGCCAGCAGTTTAATGGCTAGCGGGGGCCCCCTTTACAATGAGCAGTTCTTC
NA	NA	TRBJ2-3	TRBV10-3	CAISESRQTTDTQYF	TGTGCCATCAGTGAGTCGAGACAGACCACAGATACGCAGTATTTT
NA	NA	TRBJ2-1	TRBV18	CASSPRDTVYNEQFF	TGTGCCAGCTCACCCCGGGACACAGTATACAATGAGCAGTTCTTC
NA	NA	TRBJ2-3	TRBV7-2	CASSRSGSTDTQYF	TGTGCCAGCAGCCGCTCGGGGAGCACAGATACGCAGTATTTT
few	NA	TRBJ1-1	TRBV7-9	CASTQVVGTFF	TGTGCCAGCACCCAAGTTGTAGGGACTTTCTTT
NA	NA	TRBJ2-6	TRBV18	CASSISQVPGANVLTF	TGTGCCAGCTCAATATCACAGGTACCTGGGGCCAACGTCCTGACTTTC
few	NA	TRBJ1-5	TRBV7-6	CASSPVPGNQPQHF	TGTGCCAGCAGCCCCGTGCCGGGGAACCAGCCCCAGCATTTT
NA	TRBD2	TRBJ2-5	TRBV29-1	CSVDGTIEVETQYF	TGCAGCGTTGACGGGACTATCGAGGTGGAGACCCAGTACTTC
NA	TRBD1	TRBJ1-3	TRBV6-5	CASSRQGFGDAIYF	TGTGCCAGCAGTCGACAGGGTTTTGGAGATGCCATATATTTT
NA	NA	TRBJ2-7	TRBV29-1	CSVAFGGTYEQYF	TGCAGCGTTGCTTTCGGGGGAACCTACGAGCAGTACTTC